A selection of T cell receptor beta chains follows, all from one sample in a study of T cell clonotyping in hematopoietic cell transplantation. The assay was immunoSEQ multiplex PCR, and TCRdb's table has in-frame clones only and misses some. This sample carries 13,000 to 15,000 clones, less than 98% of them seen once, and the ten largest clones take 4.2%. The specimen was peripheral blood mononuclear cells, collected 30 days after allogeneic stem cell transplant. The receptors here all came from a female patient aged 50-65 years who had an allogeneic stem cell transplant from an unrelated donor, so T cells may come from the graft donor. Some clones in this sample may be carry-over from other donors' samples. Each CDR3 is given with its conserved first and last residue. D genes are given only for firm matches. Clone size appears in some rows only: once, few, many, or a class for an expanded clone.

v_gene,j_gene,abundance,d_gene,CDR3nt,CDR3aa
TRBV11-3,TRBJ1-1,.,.,TGTGCCAGCAGCTTAGAAGGGGCTAACACTGAAGCTTTCTTT,CASSLEGANTEAFF
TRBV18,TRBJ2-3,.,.,TGTGCCAGCTCGGGTAATGCGGGAGATACGCAGTATTTT,CASSGNAGDTQYF
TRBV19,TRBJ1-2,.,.,TGTGCCAGCCGGACCCCGGGAAAAGGCTATGGCTACACCTTC,CASRTPGKGYGYTF
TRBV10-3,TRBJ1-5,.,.,TGTGCCATCAGTGAGTCGCCAGGGATGGTCAATCAGCCCCAGCATTTT,CAISESPGMVNQPQHF
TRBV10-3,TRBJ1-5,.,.,TGTGCCATCAGTGAGTCGGGCCTTAGCAATCAGCCCCAGCATTTT,CAISESGLSNQPQHF
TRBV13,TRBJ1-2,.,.,TGTGCCAGCAGCTTAAACTGGGAGAACTATGGCTACACCTTC,CASSLNWENYGYTF
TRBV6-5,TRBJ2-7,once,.,TGTGCCAGCAGCTCAAAGTACGAGCAGTACTTC,CASSSKYEQYF
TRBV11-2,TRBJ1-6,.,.,TGTGCCAGCAGCTCCCGGACCGGGGGCTATTCACCCCTCCACTTT,CASSSRTGGYSPLHF
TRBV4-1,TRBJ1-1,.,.,TGCGCCAGCAGCCTCTCAGGAGGTCCCACTGAAGCTTTCTTT,CASSLSGGPTEAFF
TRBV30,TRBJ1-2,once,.,TGTGCCTGGACGGACAGAGGGTTAGGCTACACCTTC,CAWTDRGLGYTF
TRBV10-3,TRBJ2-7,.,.,TGTGCCATCAGTGATATGAGCTACGAGCAGTACTTC,CAISDMSYEQYF
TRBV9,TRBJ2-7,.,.,TGTGCCAGCAGCACCCCGGGTGAGCAGTACTTC,CASSTPGEQYF
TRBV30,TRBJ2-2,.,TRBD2,TGTGCCTGGACTGGGACTAGCTTGCACGGGGAGCTGTTTTTT,CAWTGTSLHGELFF
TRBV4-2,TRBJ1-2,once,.,TGTGCCAGCAGCCAAGGGACAGCCAACTATGGCTACACCTTC,CASSQGTANYGYTF
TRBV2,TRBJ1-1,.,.,TGTGCCAGCTACAGGGTAGGCACTGAAGCTTTCTTT,CASYRVGTEAFF
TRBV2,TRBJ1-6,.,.,TGTGCCAGCGCAGGCCCTCCTATCTCACCCCTCCACTTT,CASAGPPISPLHF
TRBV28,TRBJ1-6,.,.,TGTGCCAGCAGCCTCCCGCGGGGATCGGCCCTCCACTTT,CASSLPRGSALHF
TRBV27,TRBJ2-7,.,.,TGTGCCAGCAGTTTATCCCAGGGGATCCACGAGCAGTACTTC,CASSLSQGIHEQYF
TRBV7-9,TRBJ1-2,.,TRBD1,TGTGCCAGCAGCCGGGACAGGGGCCGGTATGGCTACACCTTC,CASSRDRGRYGYTF
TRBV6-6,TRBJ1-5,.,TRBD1,TGTGCCAGCACAAGGGACAGACCGTATCAGCCCCAGCATTTT,CASTRDRPYQPQHF
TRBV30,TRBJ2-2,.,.,TGTGCCTGGGACACCGGGGAGCTGTTTTTT,CAWDTGELFF
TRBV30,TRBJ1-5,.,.,TGTGCCTGGAGCGGGAGCAATCAGCCCCAGCATTTT,CAWSGSNQPQHF
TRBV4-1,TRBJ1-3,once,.,TGCGCCAGCAGCCTCTCCCCACCGCCATCTGGAAACACCATATATTTT,CASSLSPPPSGNTIYF
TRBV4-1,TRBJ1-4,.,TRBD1,TGCGCCAGCAGCCTTCAGACAGGGGGCTTTGAAAAACTGTTTTTT,CASSLQTGGFEKLFF
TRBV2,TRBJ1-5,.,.,TGTGCCAGCACTTCCCTGGACAGAAATAGCAATCAGCCCCAGCATTTT,CASTSLDRNSNQPQHF
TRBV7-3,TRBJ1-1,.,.,TGTGCCAGCAGCTTAACTTATGGCACTGAAGCTTTCTTT,CASSLTYGTEAFF
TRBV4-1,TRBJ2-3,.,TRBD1,TGCGCCGCGTCTAGACAGGGGGCAGGGGATACGCAGTATTTT,CAASRQGAGDTQYF
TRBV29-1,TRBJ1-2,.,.,TGCAGCGGGGGCGAGGAGAACTATGGCTACACCTTC,CSGGEENYGYTF
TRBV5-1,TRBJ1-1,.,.,TGCGCCAGCAGTGGGGTTAGGGGGTCCATGAACACTGAAGCTTTCTTT,CASSGVRGSMNTEAFF
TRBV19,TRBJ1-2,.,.,TGTGCCAGTAGTATCCCTAGGACAGACTATGGCTACACCTTC,CASSIPRTDYGYTF
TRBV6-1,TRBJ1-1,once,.,TGTGCCAGCAGCGCGGACGTGGGGGAAGCTTTCTTT,CASSADVGEAFF
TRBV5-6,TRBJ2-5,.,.,TGTGCCAGCAGCTTGGCCGGGGACGCGGAGACCCAGTACTTC,CASSLAGDAETQYF
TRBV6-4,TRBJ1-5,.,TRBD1,TGTGCCAGCAGTGACTCCGGGACAGGGCTTAAGCATTTT,CASSDSGTGLKHF
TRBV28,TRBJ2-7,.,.,TGTGCCAGCAGTCGCGGACTTCTCTACGAGCAGTACTTC,CASSRGLLYEQYF
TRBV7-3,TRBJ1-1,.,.,TGTGCCAGCAGCTTAATGGCCGGGACTGAAGCTTTCTTT,CASSLMAGTEAFF
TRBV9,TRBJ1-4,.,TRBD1,TGTGCCAGCAGCGAGACAGGGACGGGTGAAAAACTGTTTTTT,CASSETGTGEKLFF
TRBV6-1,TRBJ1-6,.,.,TGTGCCAGCAGTGAAGCACGACAGCTTTCACCCCTCCACTTT,CASSEARQLSPLHF
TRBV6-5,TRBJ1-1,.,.,TGTGCCAGCAGTTACTCGAGACCGGCAGGTCTCACTGAAGCTTTCTTT,CASSYSRPAGLTEAFF
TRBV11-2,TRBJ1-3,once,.,TGTGCCAGCAGCTCCCGGGACGTGGGGGTTAACACCATATATTTT,CASSSRDVGVNTIYF
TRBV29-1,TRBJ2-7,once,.,TGCAGCGTTGAATCCGGACACTCCTACGAGCAGTACTTC,CSVESGHSYEQYF
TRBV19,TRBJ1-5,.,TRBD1,TGTGCCAGTAGTCCCGGACAGGGGGATCAGCCCCAGCATTTT,CASSPGQGDQPQHF
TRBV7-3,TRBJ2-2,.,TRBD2,TGTGCCAGCAGTTGGACTAGCGGGAACACCGGGGAGCTGTTTTTT,CASSWTSGNTGELFF
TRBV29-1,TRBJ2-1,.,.,TGCAGCGTAGTCTCGGGCTACAATGAGCAGTTCTTC,CSVVSGYNEQFF
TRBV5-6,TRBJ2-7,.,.,TGTGCCAGCAGCCAGTACGGTTCCTCCTACGAGCAGTACTTC,CASSQYGSSYEQYF
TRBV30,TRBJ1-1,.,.,TGTGCCTGGAGTGTACTAGGGGACACTGAAGCTTTCTTT,CAWSVLGDTEAFF
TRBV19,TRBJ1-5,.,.,TGTGCCAGTAGTATAGAGAATGAGGCTGATCAGCCCCAGCATTTT,CASSIENEADQPQHF
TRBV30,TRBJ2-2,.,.,TGTGCCTGGCAAAGCTCAGGGGTGACCGGGGAGCTGTTTTTT,CAWQSSGVTGELFF
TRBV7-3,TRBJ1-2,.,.,TGTGCCAGCAGCCCCGCAGGGAGGGCGGAGGGCTACACCTTC,CASSPAGRAEGYTF
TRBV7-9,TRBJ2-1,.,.,TGTGCCAGCAGCTTAGGGATCGGGGGGCGTGTGGGTGAGCAGTTCTTC,CASSLGIGGRVGEQFF
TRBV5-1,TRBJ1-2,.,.,TGCGCCAGCACAAACAGCCTCTATGGCTACACCTTC,CASTNSLYGYTF
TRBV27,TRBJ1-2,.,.,TGTGCCAGCAGTTTGTATGCCGGGACTGAGAACCGAGATGGCTACACCTTC,CASSLYAGTENRDGYTF
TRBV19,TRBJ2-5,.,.,TGTGCCAGTAGATTAGTGGGAGGAGGGGAGACCCAGTACTTC,CASRLVGGGETQYF
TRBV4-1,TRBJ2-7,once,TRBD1,TGCGCCAGCAGCCAAGTCAGGGGGACCTTCTACGAGCAGTACTTC,CASSQVRGTFYEQYF
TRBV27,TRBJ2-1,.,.,TGTGCCAGCAGACCAGGGTACAATGAGCAGTTCTTC,CASRPGYNEQFF
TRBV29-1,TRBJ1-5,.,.,TGCAGCGTTGGAGGTGAGGGCAATCAGCCCCAGCATTTT,CSVGGEGNQPQHF
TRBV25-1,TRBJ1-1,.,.,TGTGCCAGCAGTGAATACTGGTCGCAGAACACTGAAGCTTTCTTT,CASSEYWSQNTEAFF
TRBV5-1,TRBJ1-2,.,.,TGCGCCAGCAGCGGGGGACACCCTCTAGGATATGGCTACACCTTC,CASSGGHPLGYGYTF